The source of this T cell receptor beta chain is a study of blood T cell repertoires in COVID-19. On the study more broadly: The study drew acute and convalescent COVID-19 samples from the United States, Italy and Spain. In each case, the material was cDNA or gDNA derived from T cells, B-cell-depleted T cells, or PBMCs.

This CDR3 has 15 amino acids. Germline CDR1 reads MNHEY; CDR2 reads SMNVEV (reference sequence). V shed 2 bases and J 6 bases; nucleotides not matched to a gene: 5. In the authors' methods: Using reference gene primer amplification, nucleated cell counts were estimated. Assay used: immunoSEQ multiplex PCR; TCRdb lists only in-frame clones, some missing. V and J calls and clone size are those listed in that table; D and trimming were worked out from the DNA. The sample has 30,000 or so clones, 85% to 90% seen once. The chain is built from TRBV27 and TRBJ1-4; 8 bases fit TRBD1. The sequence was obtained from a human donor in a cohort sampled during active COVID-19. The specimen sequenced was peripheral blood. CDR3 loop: CASSLEGQGYEKLFF. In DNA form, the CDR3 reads TGTGCCAGCAGTTTAGAAGGACAGGGCTATGAAAAACTGTTTTTT.